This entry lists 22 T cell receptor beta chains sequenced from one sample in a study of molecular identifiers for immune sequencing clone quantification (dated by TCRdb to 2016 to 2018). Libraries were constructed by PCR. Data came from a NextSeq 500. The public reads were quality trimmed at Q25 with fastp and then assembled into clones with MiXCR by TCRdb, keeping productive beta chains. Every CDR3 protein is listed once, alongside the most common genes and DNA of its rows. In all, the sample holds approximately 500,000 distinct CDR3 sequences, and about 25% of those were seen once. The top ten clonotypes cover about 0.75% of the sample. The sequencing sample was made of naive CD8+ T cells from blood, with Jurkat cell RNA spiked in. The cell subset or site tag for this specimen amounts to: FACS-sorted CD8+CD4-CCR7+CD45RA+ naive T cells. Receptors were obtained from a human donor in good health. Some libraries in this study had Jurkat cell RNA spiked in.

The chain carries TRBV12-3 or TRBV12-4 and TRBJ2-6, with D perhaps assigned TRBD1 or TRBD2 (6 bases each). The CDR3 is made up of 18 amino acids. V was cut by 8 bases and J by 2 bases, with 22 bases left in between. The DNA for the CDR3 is TGTGCCAGCTCACTCCTGGAGGGGGGAAGCACTGGGGCCAACGTCCTGACTTTC. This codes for CASSLLEGGSTGANVLTF.

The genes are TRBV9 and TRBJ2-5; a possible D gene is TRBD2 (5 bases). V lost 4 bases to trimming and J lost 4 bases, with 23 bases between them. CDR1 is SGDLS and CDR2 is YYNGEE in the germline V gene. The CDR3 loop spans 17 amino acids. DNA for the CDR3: TGTGCCAGCAGCCCTAGGAGCACAGCGGACCTTGGAGAGACCCAGTACTTC. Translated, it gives CASSPRSTADLGETQYF.

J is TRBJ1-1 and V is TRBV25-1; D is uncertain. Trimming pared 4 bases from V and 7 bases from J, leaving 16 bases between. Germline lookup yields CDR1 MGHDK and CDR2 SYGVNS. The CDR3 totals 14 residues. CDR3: CASSGYAESIEAFF. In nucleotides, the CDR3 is TGTGCCAGCAGTGGATACGCAGAATCTATTGAAGCTTTCTTT. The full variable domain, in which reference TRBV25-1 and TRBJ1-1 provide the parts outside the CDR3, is EADIYQTPRYLVIGTGKKITLECSQTMGHDKMYWYQQDPGMELHLIHYSYGVNSTEKGDLSSESTVSRIRTEHFPLTLESARPSHTSQYLCASSGYAESIEAFFGQGTRLTVV.

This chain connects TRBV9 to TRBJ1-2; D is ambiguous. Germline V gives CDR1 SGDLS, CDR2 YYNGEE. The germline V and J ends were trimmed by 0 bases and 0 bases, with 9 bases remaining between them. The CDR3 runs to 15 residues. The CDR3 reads CASSVADGPNYGYTF. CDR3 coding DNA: TGTGCCAGCAGCGTAGCGGACGGTCCTAACTATGGCTACACCTTC.

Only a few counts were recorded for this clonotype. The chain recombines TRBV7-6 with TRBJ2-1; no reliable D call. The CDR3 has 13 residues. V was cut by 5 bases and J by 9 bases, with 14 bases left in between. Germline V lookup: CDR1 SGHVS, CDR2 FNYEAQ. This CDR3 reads CASSLGRFTEQFF. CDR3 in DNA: TGTGCCAGCAGCCTAGGACGGTTTACTGAGCAGTTCTTC.

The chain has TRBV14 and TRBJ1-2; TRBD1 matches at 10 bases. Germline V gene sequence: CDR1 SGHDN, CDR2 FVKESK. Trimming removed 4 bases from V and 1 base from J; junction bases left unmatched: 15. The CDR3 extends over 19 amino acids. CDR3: CASSPTPGQGSHHNYGYTF. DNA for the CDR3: TGTGCCAGCAGCCCGACACCGGGACAGGGGTCCCACCATAACTATGGCTACACCTTC.

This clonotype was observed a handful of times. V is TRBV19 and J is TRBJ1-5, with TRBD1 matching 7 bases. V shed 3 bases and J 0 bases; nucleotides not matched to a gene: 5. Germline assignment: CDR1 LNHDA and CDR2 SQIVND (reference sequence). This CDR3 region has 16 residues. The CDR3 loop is CASSMGDRLSNQPQHF. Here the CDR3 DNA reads TGTGCCAGTAGTATGGGGGACAGACTTAGCAATCAGCCCCAGCATTTT.

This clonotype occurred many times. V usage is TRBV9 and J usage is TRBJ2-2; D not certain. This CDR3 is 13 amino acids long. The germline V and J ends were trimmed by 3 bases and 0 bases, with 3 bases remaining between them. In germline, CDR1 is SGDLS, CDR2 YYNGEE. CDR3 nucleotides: TGTGCCAGCAGCGGGACGAACACCGGGGAGCTGTTTTTT. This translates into CASSGTNTGELFF.

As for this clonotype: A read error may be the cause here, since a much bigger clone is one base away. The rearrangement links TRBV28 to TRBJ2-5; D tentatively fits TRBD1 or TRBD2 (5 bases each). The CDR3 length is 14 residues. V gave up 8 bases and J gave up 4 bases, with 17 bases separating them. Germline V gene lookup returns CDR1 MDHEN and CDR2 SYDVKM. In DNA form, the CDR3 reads TGTGCCAGCTGCCGCGGACTTGGGGGAGAGACCCAGTACTTC. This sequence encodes CASCRGLGGETQYF. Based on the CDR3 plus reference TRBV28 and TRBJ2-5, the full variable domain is DVKVTQSSRYLVKRTGEKVFLECVQDMDHENMFWYRQDPGLGLRLIYFSYDVKMKEKGDIPEGYSVSREKKERFSLILESASTNQTSMYLCASCRGLGGETQYFGPGTRLLVL.

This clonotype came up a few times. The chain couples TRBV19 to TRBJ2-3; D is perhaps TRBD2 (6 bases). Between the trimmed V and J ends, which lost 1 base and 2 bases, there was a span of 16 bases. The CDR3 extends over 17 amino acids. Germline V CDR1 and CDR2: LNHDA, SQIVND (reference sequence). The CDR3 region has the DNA TGTGCCAGTAGTATAGCTTCCTCGGGAGTCCCCACAGATACGCAGTATTTT. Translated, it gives CASSIASSGVPTDTQYF.

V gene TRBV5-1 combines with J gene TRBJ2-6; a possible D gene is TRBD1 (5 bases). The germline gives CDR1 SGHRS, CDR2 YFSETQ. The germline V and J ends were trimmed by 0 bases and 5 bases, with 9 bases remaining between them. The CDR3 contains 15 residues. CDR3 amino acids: CASSLVGLWANVLTF. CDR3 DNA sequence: TGCGCCAGCAGCTTGGTGGGGCTCTGGGCCAACGTCCTGACTTTC.

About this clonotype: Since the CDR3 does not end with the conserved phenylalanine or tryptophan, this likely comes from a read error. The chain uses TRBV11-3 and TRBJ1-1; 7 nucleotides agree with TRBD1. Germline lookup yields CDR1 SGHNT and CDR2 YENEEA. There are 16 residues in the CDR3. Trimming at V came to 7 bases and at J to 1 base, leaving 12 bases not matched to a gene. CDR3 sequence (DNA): TGTGCCAGCACCCAACCTCCAGACAGGGCGAACACTGAAGCTTTCCTT. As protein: CASTQPPDRANTEAFL.

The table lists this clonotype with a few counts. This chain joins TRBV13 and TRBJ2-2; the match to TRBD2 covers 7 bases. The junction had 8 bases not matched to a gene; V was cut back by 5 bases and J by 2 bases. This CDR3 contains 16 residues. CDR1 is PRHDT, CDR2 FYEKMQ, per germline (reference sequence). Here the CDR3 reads CASSPIERGNTGELFF. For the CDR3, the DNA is TGTGCCAGCAGCCCAATCGAGCGGGGTAACACCGGGGAGCTGTTTTTT.

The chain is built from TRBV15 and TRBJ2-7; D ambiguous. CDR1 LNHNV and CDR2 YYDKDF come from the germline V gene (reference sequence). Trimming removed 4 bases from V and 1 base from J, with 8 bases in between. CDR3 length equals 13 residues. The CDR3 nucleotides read TGTGCCACCAGCATAGGACCGTCCTACGAGCAGTACTTC. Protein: CATSIGPSYEQYF.

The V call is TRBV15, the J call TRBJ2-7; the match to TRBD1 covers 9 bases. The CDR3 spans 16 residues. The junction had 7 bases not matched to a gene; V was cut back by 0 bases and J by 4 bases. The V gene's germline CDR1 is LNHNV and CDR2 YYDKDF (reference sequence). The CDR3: CATSRDKGQGMYEQYF. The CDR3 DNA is TGTGCCACCAGCAGAGATAAGGGACAGGGAATGTACGAGCAGTACTTC.

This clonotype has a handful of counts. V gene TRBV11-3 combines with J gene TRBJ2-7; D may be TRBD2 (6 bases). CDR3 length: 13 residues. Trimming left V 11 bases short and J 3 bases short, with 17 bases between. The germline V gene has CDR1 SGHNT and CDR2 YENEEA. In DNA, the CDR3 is TGTGCCCCTCTCTGGGGGGTCGGCTACGAGCAGTACTTC. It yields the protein CAPLWGVGYEQYF. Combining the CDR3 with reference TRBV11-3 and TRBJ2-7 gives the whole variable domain EAGVVQSPRYKIIEKKQPVAFWCNPISGHNTLYWYLQNLGQGPELLIRYENEEAVDDSQLPKDRFSAERLKGVDSTLKIQPAELGDSAVYLCAPLWGVGYEQYFGPGTRLTVT.

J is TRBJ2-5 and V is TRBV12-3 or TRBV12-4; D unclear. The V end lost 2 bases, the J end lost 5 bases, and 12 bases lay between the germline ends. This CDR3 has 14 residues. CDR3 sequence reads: CASSLLGMGETQYF. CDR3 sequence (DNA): TGTGCCAGCAGTTTATTGGGCATGGGGGAGACCCAGTACTTC.

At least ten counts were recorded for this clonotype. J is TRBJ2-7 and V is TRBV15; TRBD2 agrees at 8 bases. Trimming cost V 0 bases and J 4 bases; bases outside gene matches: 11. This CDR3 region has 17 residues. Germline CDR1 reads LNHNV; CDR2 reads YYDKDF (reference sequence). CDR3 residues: CATSRDEASGPRYEQYF. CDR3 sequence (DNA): TGTGCCACCAGCAGAGATGAGGCTAGCGGGCCCCGGTACGAGCAGTACTTC.

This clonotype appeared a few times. As DNA, the CDR3 is TGTGCCAGCAGCTTAACCCTGGCAGGGCCTGAAGCTTTCTTT. It is translated as CASSLTLAGPEAFF. The chain uses TRBV7-2 and TRBJ1-1; D may be TRBD1 (5 bases). This CDR3 contains 14 residues. Germline V gives CDR1 SGHTA, CDR2 FQGNSA. V was clipped by 2 bases and J by 6 bases, with 13 bases between them.

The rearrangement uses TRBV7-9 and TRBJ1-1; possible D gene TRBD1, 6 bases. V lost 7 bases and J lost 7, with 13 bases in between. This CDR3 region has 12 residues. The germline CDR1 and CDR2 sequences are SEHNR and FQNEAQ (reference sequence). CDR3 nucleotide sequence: TGTGCCAGCACCTCAGGGGTAGATGAAGCTTTCTTT. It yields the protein CASTSGVDEAFF.

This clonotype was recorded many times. The CDR3 sequence: CASSLQGAGDTQYF. The CDR3 DNA is TGTGCCAGCAGCTTACAGGGGGCTGGAGATACGCAGTATTTT. The genes are TRBV12-3 or TRBV12-4 and TRBJ2-3; TRBD1 matches at 9 bases. CDR3 length: 14 residues. V shed 6 bases and J 5 bases; nucleotides not matched to a gene: 6.

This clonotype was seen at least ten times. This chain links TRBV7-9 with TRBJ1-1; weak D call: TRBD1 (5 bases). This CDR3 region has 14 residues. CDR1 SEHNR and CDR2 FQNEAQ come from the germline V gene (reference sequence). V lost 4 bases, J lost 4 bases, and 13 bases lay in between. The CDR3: CASSSILGGTEAFF. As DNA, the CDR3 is TGTGCCAGCAGCTCCATCTTGGGGGGCACTGAAGCTTTCTTT.